The T cell receptor (beta chain) described here comes from a study of cytomegalovirus exposure and HLA in healthy donors. V lost 3 bases, J lost 0 bases, and 12 bases lay in between. CDR3 length equals 15 residues. CDR1 and CDR2 from the germline V gene are SGHRS and YFSETQ. In the PCR, 60 Vbeta and 13 Jbeta primers were used. TCRdb keeps only in-frame clones here, not all; method: immunoSEQ multiplex PCR. The profile covers around 130,000 clones, with 65% to 90% appearing a single time and roughly 1.2% taken by the ten largest. Sequencing used PBMCs. The V gene is TRBV5-1, the J gene TRBJ1-2; D possibly corresponds to TRBD1 (5 bases). The sequence was collected from a female donor in good health and CMV-seronegative. The CDR3 DNA reads as TGCGCCAGCAGCTCGGGGGGGACTCCTAACTATGGCTACACCTTC. It encodes CASSSGGTPNYGYTF.